Listed below are T cell receptor beta chains from one sample, sequenced in a study of identical twins. TCRdb reprocessed the 5' RACE reads with MiXCR, giving one entry per CDR3 protein. The sample contains roughly 240,000 distinct CDR3 sequences, 6% to 8% of which appear only once. In addition, the sample was reused for a study of yellow fever vaccine responses in identical twins.

The sample taken for sequencing was CD8+ T cells sorted from blood. The receptors were sampled from a woman in her late teens or twenties in good health. Both conserved end residues are part of each CDR3. Each record gives: D gene, J gene, clone size, V gene, CDR3 protein, CDR3 DNA. A D gene is named only where the DNA matches it firmly. Size values are once, few and many counts, or a class for expanded clones, and some rows have none.

TRBD1 TRBJ2-3 few TRBV11-1 CASSYTGGFSDTQYF TGTGCCAGCAGCTATACAGGGGGTTTTTCAGATACGCAGTATTTT
NA TRBJ1-1 few TRBV7-9 CASSLSARGAIPPEAFF TGTGCCAGCAGCCTTTCTGCCAGGGGTGCCATCCCCCCTGAAGCTTTCTTT
NA TRBJ2-1 NA TRBV6-1 CASSEAQGSYNEQFF TGTGCCAGCAGTGAGGCGCAGGGGAGTTACAATGAGCAGTTCTTC
NA TRBJ2-3 many TRBV29-1 CSVDLEYGPDTQYF TGCAGCGTGGACCTAGAGTACGGGCCAGATACGCAGTATTTT
NA TRBJ2-2 few TRBV3-1 CASSQDRWVTGGAGELFF TGTGCCAGCAGCCAAGATAGGTGGGTGACAGGCGGAGCCGGGGAGCTGTTTTTT
NA TRBJ2-5 few TRBV12-3/TRBV12-4 CASSLARTAGAQETQYF TGTGCCAGCAGTTTAGCGCGGACGGCGGGGGCACAAGAGACCCAGTACTTC
NA TRBJ2-1 few TRBV14 CASSTSWNEQFF TGTGCCAGCAGCACGAGTTGGAATGAGCAGTTCTTC
NA TRBJ2-3 few TRBV6-1 CASNLGYTSTDTQYF TGTGCCAGCAACCTTGGTTACACTAGCACAGATACGCAGTATTTT
NA TRBJ2-2 once TRBV27 CASSFHTWELFF TGTGCCAGCAGTTTCCACACCTGGGAGCTGTTTTTT
NA TRBJ2-3 many TRBV24-1 CATSDFELADTQYF TGTGCCACCAGTGATTTTGAACTGGCAGATACGCAGTATTTT
NA TRBJ1-2 few TRBV29-1 CSVRDAGPYGYTF TGCAGCGTTCGGGACGCCGGGCCCTATGGCTACACCTTC
NA TRBJ2-3 many TRBV25-1 CASSGTWDTQYF TGTGCCAGCAGTGGAACCTGGGATACGCAGTATTTT
TRBD2 TRBJ2-5 many TRBV4-2 CASSQERGGQETQYF TGTGCCAGCAGCCAAGAGCGGGGGGGCCAAGAGACCCAGTACTTC
TRBD2 TRBJ2-1 few TRBV28 CASSPLSGRAGGEQFF TGTGCCAGCAGTCCTCTTAGCGGGAGGGCCGGAGGTGAGCAGTTCTTC
TRBD1 TRBJ2-5 NA TRBV29-1 CSVEVNWDRGLETQYF TGCAGCGTTGAAGTCAACTGGGACAGGGGGCTAGAGACCCAGTACTTC
TRBD2 TRBJ2-3 NA TRBV24-1 CATSDDHLGLAGQGSSTDTQYF TGTGCCACCAGTGACGACCACCTAGGACTAGCGGGCCAGGGATCTAGCACAGATACGCAGTATTTT
NA TRBJ2-2 NA TRBV12-5 CATSKNVGPELDTGELFF TGTGCCACCTCCAAAAATGTAGGACCCGAACTAGACACCGGGGAGCTGTTTTTT
NA TRBJ2-3 many TRBV5-1 CASSLAGAVSTDTQYF TGCGCCAGCAGCTTGGCAGGGGCGGTATCCACAGATACGCAGTATTTT
NA TRBJ2-7 many TRBV28 CASSFGRESSYEQYF TGTGCCAGCAGTTTTGGACGGGAGAGCTCCTACGAGCAGTACTTC
NA TRBJ2-7 many TRBV13 CASSLERSYEQYF TGTGCCAGCAGCTTAGAAAGAAGCTACGAGCAGTACTTC
NA TRBJ2-1 few TRBV7-9 CASEPMVEQFF TGTGCCAGCGAACCGATGGTGGAGCAGTTCTTC
NA TRBJ2-1 few TRBV2 CASTPPGSHNEQFF TGTGCCAGCACCCCTCCGGGCAGCCACAATGAGCAGTTCTTC
TRBD2 TRBJ2-1 NA TRBV2 CASRGTSGRAGEQFF TGTGCCAGCAGGGGGACTAGCGGGAGGGCCGGGGAGCAGTTCTTC
NA TRBJ2-5 few TRBV2 CASITEEETQYF TGTGCCAGCATTACCGAGGAGGAGACCCAGTACTTC
TRBD1 TRBJ2-1 few TRBV9 CASTTGGSSEQFF TGTGCCAGCACCACAGGGGGATCAAGTGAGCAGTTCTTC
NA TRBJ2-1 many TRBV15 CATSRDLGLSSYNEQFF TGTGCCACCAGCAGAGATCTAGGACTATCCTCCTACAATGAGCAGTTCTTC
NA TRBJ2-2 many TRBV4-1 CASSQVAGSNTGELFF TGCGCCAGCAGCCAAGTTGCCGGCTCGAACACCGGGGAGCTGTTTTTT
NA TRBJ2-6 few TRBV28 CASRIRGTGANVLTF TGTGCCAGCAGGATCAGGGGAACTGGGGCCAACGTCCTGACTTTC
NA TRBJ2-7 many TRBV7-2 CASSLAMGYYEQYF TGTGCCAGCAGCTTAGCGATGGGCTATTATGAGCAGTACTTC
NA TRBJ1-6 few TRBV2 CASIQGFELHSPLHF TGTGCCAGCATTCAGGGTTTCGAACTGCATTCACCCCTCCACTTT
NA TRBJ2-7 few TRBV13 CASSWASDEQYF TGTGCCAGCAGTTGGGCCAGCGACGAGCAGTACTTC
NA TRBJ2-3 once TRBV7-3 CASSHGTLSTDTQYF TGTGCCAGCAGCCACGGGACTCTTAGCACAGATACGCAGTATTTT
NA TRBJ1-2 few TRBV5-6 CASSLAGQGIDYGYTF TGTGCCAGCAGCTTGGCGGGCCAGGGGATAGACTATGGCTACACCTTC
NA TRBJ2-1 NA TRBV7-9 CASSPTGGADSYNEQFF TGTGCCAGCAGCCCCACGGGTGGGGCTGACTCCTACAATGAGCAGTTCTTC
NA TRBJ2-3 NA TRBV6-5 CASSLMSTDTQYF TGTGCCAGCAGCTTAATGAGCACAGATACGCAGTATTTT
NA TRBJ1-6 NA TRBV6-5 CASSYGGGSPLHF TGTGCCAGCAGTTACGGCGGGGGTTCACCCCTCCACTTT
NA TRBJ2-5 NA TRBV11-3 CASSLDLSGASEETQYF TGTGCCAGCAGCTTAGATTTGTCAGGGGCGTCGGAAGAGACCCAGTACTTC